This T cell receptor (beta chain) was sequenced during a study of blood T cell repertoires in COVID-19. Study-level information: Acute-phase and convalescent COVID-19 samples originated in the United States, Italy and Spain.

In this sample, this clone turned up once. Original processing notes: For nucleated cells, counts were estimated from reference gene primer amplification. The data were produced by immunoSEQ multiplex PCR, yet TCRdb's version contains in-frame clones alone and is incomplete. The DNA gave D and trimming, while V, J and clone size come from that table. The sample yields around 200,000 clones, 85% seen once. The CDR3 has 14 residues. The V end was cut by 3 bases, the J end by 2 bases, with 10 bases between. The germline V gene has CDR1 SGHTA and CDR2 FQGNSA. All enrollees were about 18 to 89 years old and from about 25 US areas. Recovery meant two consecutive negative NP/OP PCR tests, professional clearance, or resolved symptoms.

This TCR was recovered from a man aged 35-49 years who had recovered from COVID-19. The material sequenced was PBMCs or T cells enriched from blood (not recorded which). The chain links TRBV7-2 to TRBJ1-2; TRBD1 might be the D (6 bases). CDR3: CASSLDTGNYGYTF. The CDR3 region has the DNA TGTGCCAGCAGCTTGGATACAGGGAACTATGGCTACACCTTC.